These T cell receptor beta chains were read from a single sample in a study of T cell responses to AZD1222 COVID-19 vaccine. The repertoire was sequenced with immunoSEQ multiplex PCR; TCRdb's copy has only in-frame clones and lacks some. The repertoire holds some 120,000 clones, with roughly 82% as singletons. The material sequenced was peripheral blood, taken 28 days after the second AZD1222 dose. All receptors come from an adult who received the AZD1222 COVID-19 vaccine. Each CDR3 is given with its conserved first and last residue. The order of the fields is J gene, clone size, V gene, CDR3 length, D gene, CDR3 DNA, CDR3 protein. D genes are given only for firm matches. Where a row states a size, it is once, few, many or the class of an expanded clone; other rows omit it.

TRBJ1-4 | - | TRBV7-2 | 18 | TRBD1 | TGTGCCAGCAGCTTAAGGGGACCACCCGACAGGGGAGACGAAAAACTGTTTTTT | CASSLRGPPDRGDEKLFF
TRBJ1-6 | - | TRBV4-3 | 15 | TRBD1 | TGCGCCAGCAGCACGAACCCGGGACAGGGGGCACCCCTCCACTTT | CASSTNPGQGAPLHF
TRBJ1-3 | - | TRBV6-1 | 15 | - | TGTGCCAGCAGTGAGGTGGTTAGCTCTGGAAACACCATATATTTT | CASSEVVSSGNTIYF
TRBJ1-6 | - | TRBV9 | 15 | - | TGTGCCAGCAGGCGGGGGAGCTCCTATAATTCACCCCTCCACTTT | CASRRGSSYNSPLHF
TRBJ2-2 | - | TRBV2 | 14 | - | TGTGCCAGCAGGCCGCAGGGGAAGACCGGGGAGCTGTTTTTT | CASRPQGKTGELFF
TRBJ2-3 | - | TRBV10-1 | 17 | TRBD1 | TGCGCCAGCAGTGGGACGCTGAAGGGGGCCGTTACAGATACGCAGTATTTT | CASSGTLKGAVTDTQYF
TRBJ1-6 | - | TRBV5-1 | 14 | TRBD1 | TGCGCCAGCAGCTTACAGGGGACCAATTCACCCCTCCACTTT | CASSLQGTNSPLHF
TRBJ1-1 | - | TRBV10-3 | 16 | - | TGTGCCATCAGTGGGAGGGGATGGGGCATGAACACTGAAGCTTTCTTT | CAISGRGWGMNTEAFF
TRBJ1-1 | - | TRBV4-3 | 16 | - | TGCGCCAGCAGCCAAGATCGATGGGGACCGAACACTGAAGCTTTCTTT | CASSQDRWGPNTEAFF
TRBJ1-1 | - | TRBV6-5 | 11 | - | TGTGCCAGTCAGACGGGCAGGGGAGCTTTCTTT | CASQTGRGAFF
TRBJ1-6 | - | TRBV3-1/TRBV3-2 | 16 | TRBD1 | TGTGCCAGCAGCCAAGGGGCACAGGGGGCTTATTCACCCCTCCACTTT | CASSQGAQGAYSPLHF
TRBJ1-4 | - | TRBV7-2 | 14 | - | TGTGCCAGCAGCTTAACAGGCCCCCTCGGCGAACTGTTTTTT | CASSLTGPLGELFF
TRBJ1-2 | once | TRBV24-1 | 14 | TRBD1 | TGTGCCACCAGTGACCCGGGACAGGGAGAAGGCTACACCTTC | CATSDPGQGEGYTF
TRBJ1-4 | - | TRBV4-3 | 18 | TRBD1 | TGCGCCAGCAGCCAAGAAGGTGGGGACAGGGCACGTAATGAAAAACTGTTTTTT | CASSQEGGDRARNEKLFF
TRBJ1-3 | - | TRBV14 | 16 | - | TGTGCCAGCAGCGAGCTAGGAGTCGGGGACAGAAACACCATATATTTT | CASSELGVGDRNTIYF
TRBJ2-2 | once | TRBV5-6 | 15 | TRBD1 | TGTGCCAGCAGCCTTGGACAGGATGACACCGGGGAGCTGTTTTTT | CASSLGQDDTGELFF
TRBJ1-5 | - | TRBV18 | 14 | - | TGTGCCAGCTCACCAGGGGATAGCAATCAGCCCCAGCATTTT | CASSPGDSNQPQHF
TRBJ1-4 | - | TRBV19 | 18 | - | TGTGCCAGTAGTATGGGGGCAGGCGACGCTCGGCGGAATGAAAAACTGTTTTTT | CASSMGAGDARRNEKLFF
TRBJ2-2 | - | TRBV7-9 | 15 | - | TGTGCCAGCAGCTTAGCGCTGGGGGCGACCGGGGAGCTGTTTTTT | CASSLALGATGELFF
TRBJ1-2 | - | TRBV2 | 14 | TRBD1 | TGTGCCAGCGGAGAGGACAGGTTGAGCTATGGCTACACCTTC | CASGEDRLSYGYTF
TRBJ2-3 | - | TRBV6-5 | 12 | - | TGTGCCAGCAAAAGGTCCACAGATACGCAGTATTTT | CASKRSTDTQYF
TRBJ1-5 | - | TRBV3-1/TRBV3-2 | 13 | - | TGTGCCAGCAGCCAATTGGGGTCTCAGCCCCAGCATTTT | CASSQLGSQPQHF
TRBJ2-1 | - | TRBV9 | 17 | TRBD2 | TGTGCCAGCAGCCTGAGGGGAGGGCTAGCGGGAGTCAATGAGCAGTTCTTC | CASSLRGGLAGVNEQFF
TRBJ1-6 | once | TRBV13 | 16 | - | TGTGCCAGCAGCTTAGCGCCCGGGTTCCAATATTCACCCCTCCACTTT | CASSLAPGFQYSPLHF
TRBJ1-1 | - | TRBV7-2 | 17 | - | TGTGCCAGCAGCTCGCTCGGGGGGCCTTGGGAGGACACTGAAGCTTTCTTT | CASSSLGGPWEDTEAFF
TRBJ2-3 | - | TRBV30 | 12 | - | TGTGCCTGGAGTACTAGCACAGATACGCAGTATTTT | CAWSTSTDTQYF